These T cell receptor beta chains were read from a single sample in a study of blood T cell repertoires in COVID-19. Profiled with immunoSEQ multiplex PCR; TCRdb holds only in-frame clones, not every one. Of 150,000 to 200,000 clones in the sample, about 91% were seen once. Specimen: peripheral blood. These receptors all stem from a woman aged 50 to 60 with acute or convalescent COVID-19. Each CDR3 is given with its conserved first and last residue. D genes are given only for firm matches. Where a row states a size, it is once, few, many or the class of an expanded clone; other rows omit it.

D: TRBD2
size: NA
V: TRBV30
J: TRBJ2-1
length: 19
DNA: TGTGCCTTAGGAGGACTTTTCGCGACTAGCGCCCGCTCCTACAATGAGCAGTTCTTC
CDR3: CALGGLFATSARSYNEQFF

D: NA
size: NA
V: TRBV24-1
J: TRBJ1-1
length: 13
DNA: TGTGCCACCAGTCGACGGGATCGCACTGAAGCTTTCTTT
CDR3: CATSRRDRTEAFF

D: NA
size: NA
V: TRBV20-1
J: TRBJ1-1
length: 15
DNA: TGCAGTGCTAGTTCCGCCGGAGGGCCCGACACTGAAGCTTTCTTT
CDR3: CSASSAGGPDTEAFF

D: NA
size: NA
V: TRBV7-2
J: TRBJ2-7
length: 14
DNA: TGTGCCAGCAGCTCCCCCGCGGGGCTAGGCGAGCAGTACTTC
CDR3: CASSSPAGLGEQYF

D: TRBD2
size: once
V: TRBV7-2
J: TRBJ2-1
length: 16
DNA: TGTGCCAGCAGCTATGGGACTAGCGGGGGTTACAATGAGCAGTTCTTC
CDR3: CASSYGTSGGYNEQFF

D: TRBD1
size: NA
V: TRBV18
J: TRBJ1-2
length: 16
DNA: TGTGCCAGCTCACCGAGAGGGGGCATGGAGGGCTATGGCTACACCTTC
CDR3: CASSPRGGMEGYGYTF

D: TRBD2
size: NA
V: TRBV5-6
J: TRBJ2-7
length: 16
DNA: TGTGCCAGCAGCTTGAGGTTACTAGCGGGTACATACGAGCAGTACTTC
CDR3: CASSLRLLAGTYEQYF

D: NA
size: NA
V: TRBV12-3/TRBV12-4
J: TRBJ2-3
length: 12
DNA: TGTGCCAGCAGTTTTGGGCCAGATACGCAGTATTTT
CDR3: CASSFGPDTQYF

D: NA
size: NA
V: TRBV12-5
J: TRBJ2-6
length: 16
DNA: TGTGCTAGTGGCAAAGACGGGACTGCTGGGGCCAACGTCCTGACTTTC
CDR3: CASGKDGTAGANVLTF

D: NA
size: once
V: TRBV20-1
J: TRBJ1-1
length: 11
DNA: TGCAGTGCTCCAGGGAACACTGAAGCTTTCTTT
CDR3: CSAPGNTEAFF

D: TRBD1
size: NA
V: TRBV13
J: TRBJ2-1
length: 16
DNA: TGTGCCAGCAGCTTAGGTCCCGGGACAGGGGGCCGGGAGCAGTTCTTC
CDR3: CASSLGPGTGGREQFF

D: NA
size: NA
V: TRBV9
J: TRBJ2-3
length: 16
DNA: TGTGCCAGCAGCGTAGACCCTCAGCGGCGCACAGATACGCAGTATTTT
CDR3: CASSVDPQRRTDTQYF

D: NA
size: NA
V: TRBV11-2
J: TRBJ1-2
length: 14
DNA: TGTGCCAGCAGCTTAGGTGGGGCTCTAAGGGGCTACACCTTC
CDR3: CASSLGGALRGYTF

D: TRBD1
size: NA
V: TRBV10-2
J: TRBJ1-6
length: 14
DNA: TGCGCCACCCAACAGGGGGCAAGAAATTCACCCCTCCACTTT
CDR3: CATQQGARNSPLHF

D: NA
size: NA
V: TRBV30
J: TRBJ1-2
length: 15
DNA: TGTGCCTGGAGCGGGCGGGTTAAAGGTTTAGGCGGCTACACCTTC
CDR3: CAWSGRVKGLGGYTF

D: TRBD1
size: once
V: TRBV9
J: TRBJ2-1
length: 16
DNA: TGTGCCAGCAGCTCCGACAGGGGGGGCTCCTACAATGAGCAGTTCTTC
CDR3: CASSSDRGGSYNEQFF

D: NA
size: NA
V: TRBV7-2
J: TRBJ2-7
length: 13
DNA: TGTGCCAGCAGCTTAGTAGAAACTTACGAGCAGTACTTC
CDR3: CASSLVETYEQYF

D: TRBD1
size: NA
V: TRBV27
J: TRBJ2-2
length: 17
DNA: TGTGCCAGCAGTTCAAGGGTGGGACAGGGGGGAACCGGGGAGCTGTTTTTT
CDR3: CASSSRVGQGGTGELFF

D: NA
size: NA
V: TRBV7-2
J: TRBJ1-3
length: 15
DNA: TGTGCCAGCAGCTTAGTAGGGAGCCCAGGAAACACCATATATTTT
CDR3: CASSLVGSPGNTIYF